The 15 T cell receptor beta chains presented below share a single source sample, sequenced in a study of cytomegalovirus exposure and HLA in healthy donors (TCRdb year 2017). Libraries came from the immunoSEQ multiplex PCR assay. For the multiplex PCR, a mixture combining 60 forward primers for TCR Vbeta segments and 13 reverse primers for TCR Jbeta segments was used. The source is immuneACCESS, and TCRdb retained only in-frame sequences with V and J called. Part of the clones is not carried over; for the studies checked, unresolved V genes explain less than half of this, and the remainder is unexplained. Within this sample are 210,000 or so clones, with 82% of them counted one time only. The ten largest make up about 0.58% of the sample. Sequencing was carried out using PBMCs. The receptors derive from a woman aged 40 to 55 in good health and CMV-seronegative.

This chain uses TRBV7-9 with TRBJ2-5; no clear D. Germline CDR1 is SEHNR and CDR2 is FQNEAQ (reference sequence). Trimming left V 0 bases short and J 5 bases short, with 7 bases between. This CDR3 has 13 residues. DNA of the CDR3: TGTGCCAGCAGCTTAGCAGAGGCGGAGACCCAGTACTTC. Translation: CASSLAEAETQYF.

In its sample, this clone was seen once. The gene calls are TRBV7-2 and TRBJ2-7, with 9 bases identical to TRBD2. This CDR3 comprises 15 residues. The ends lost 5 bases at V and 3 bases at J; junction bases unmatched: 8. From germline, CDR1 is SGHTA and CDR2 FQGNSA. Written as DNA, the CDR3 is TGTGCCAGCAGCCTAGGGGCGGGGGGGCACTACGAGCAGTACTTC. Its translation: CASSLGAGGHYEQYF.

The CDR3 reads CASSLAGNTEAFF. CDR3 nucleotide sequence: TGTGCCAGCAGCTTGGCGGGGAACACTGAAGCTTTCTTT. The chain uses TRBV5-6 and TRBJ1-1, with no clear D. This CDR3 has 13 residues. Germline V lookup: CDR1 SGHDT, CDR2 YYEEEE. Trimming shortened V by 0 bases and J by 1 base, and 4 bases separated the two germline ends.

The V gene is TRBV9, the J gene TRBJ2-1; maybe TRBD2 (7 bases). The V and J ends lost 3 bases and 5 bases respectively, with 18 bases between them. CDR3 length: 16 residues. Germline lookup yields CDR1 SGDLS and CDR2 YYNGEE. This CDR3 is CASSGLIGGGHNEQFF. CDR3 DNA sequence: TGTGCCAGCAGCGGCCTTATAGGGGGGGGGCACAATGAGCAGTTCTTC.

This chain joins TRBV9 and TRBJ2-1, with D perhaps matching TRBD2 (5 bases). Germline V lookup: CDR1 SGDLS, CDR2 YYNGEE. Between the trimmed V and J ends, which lost 0 bases and 4 bases, there was a span of 8 bases. The CDR3 runs 14 residues. The CDR3 loop reads CASSVVGGYNEQFF. CDR3 DNA sequence: TGTGCCAGCAGCGTAGTAGGAGGATACAATGAGCAGTTCTTC.

CDR3 nucleotide sequence: TGTGCCAGCAACCGCGAACAGGGGGCGGGTGGGGCCAACGTCCTGACTTTC. Protein sequence: CASNREQGAGGANVLTF. The J gene is TRBJ2-6, the V gene TRBV2; 9 bases are a match to TRBD1. Trimming removed 7 bases from V and 3 bases from J; junction bases left unmatched: 10. This CDR3 has 17 residues. Per germline, CDR1 SNHLY and CDR2 FYNNEI.

The table lists this clone with a count of one. The rearrangement links TRBV6-4 to TRBJ2-2, with 11 bases that match TRBD1. V was pared by 4 bases and J by 6 bases, with 7 bases of the junction left unmatched. The CDR3 extends over 16 amino acids. From germline, CDR1 is MRHNA and CDR2 SNTAGT. The CDR3 coding sequence is TGTGCCAGCAGTGCCGAGTGGACAGGGGGCCCCGGGGAGCTGTTTTTT. The encoded protein is CASSAEWTGGPGELFF.

The chain combines TRBV14 with TRBJ2-7, with unresolved D. V lost 4 bases, J lost 3 bases, and 16 bases lay in between. Germline V gene sequence: CDR1 SGHDN, CDR2 FVKESK. The CDR3 covers 15 residues. In DNA form, the CDR3 reads TGTGCCAGCAGCCGAGCTCCAGGTCGTTTCTACGAGCAGTACTTC. It encodes CASSRAPGRFYEQYF.

The chain uses TRBV19 and TRBJ1-2; TRBD1 might be the D (6 bases). Germline V gene data show CDR1 as LNHDA and CDR2 as SQIVND (reference sequence). The CDR3 covers 13 residues. Trimming pared 6 bases from V and 6 bases from J, leaving 14 bases between. The CDR3: CASSIMAGDGYTF. The CDR3 DNA reads TGTGCCAGTAGCATTATGGCAGGGGATGGCTACACCTTC.

The chain carries TRBV27 and TRBJ1-5, with D perhaps TRBD1 (6 bases). Trimming stripped 5 bases from V and 4 bases from J, with 9 bases between. The CDR3 totals 13 residues. Germline-derived CDR1 and CDR2 are MNHEY and SMNVEV (reference sequence). The CDR3 reads CASSITGNQPQHF. In DNA, the CDR3 is TGTGCCAGCAGTATTACAGGGAATCAGCCCCAGCATTTT.

This chain connects TRBV5-8 to TRBJ2-1, with TRBD1 identical over 9 bases. The CDR3 covers 15 residues. Germline loops: CDR1 SGHTS, CDR2 YDEGEE. With V trimmed by 0 bases and J by 8 bases, 6 bases remained unmatched. The CDR3 region has the DNA TGTGCCAGCAGCTTGGAACAGGGGGCTTTCTATGAGCAGTTCTTC. Translating gives CASSLEQGAFYEQFF.

J is TRBJ1-6 and V is TRBV6-4; D is possibly TRBD1 (5 bases). The CDR3 is 13 amino acids. Trimming pared 2 bases from V and 9 bases from J, leaving 8 bases between. Germline values: CDR1 MRHNA, CDR2 SNTAGT. This CDR3 reads CASSDRGGSPLHF. The CDR3, as DNA: TGTGCCAGCAGTGACAGGGGAGGTTCACCCCTCCACTTT.

CDR3 residues: CASSIKGAVTEAFF. The CDR3 DNA sequence: TGTGCCAGTAGTATAAAGGGGGCGGTCACTGAAGCTTTCTTT. The chain has TRBV19 and TRBJ1-1, with TRBD1 matching over 7 bases. Germline values: CDR1 LNHDA, CDR2 SQIVND (reference sequence). The V gene end was trimmed by 2 bases and the J gene end by 4 bases; junction bases not matched to a gene: 4. The CDR3 covers 14 residues.

The chain recombines TRBV5-1 with TRBJ2-5; possible D gene TRBD2, 6 bases. The ends were cut back, 4 bases at V and 4 bases at J, with 14 bases in the middle. In germline, CDR1 is SGHRS, CDR2 YFSETQ. The CDR3 has 14 residues. The CDR3 sequence is CASSPAEGRETQYF. CDR3 bases: TGCGCCAGCAGCCCGGCGGAGGGAAGAGAGACCCAGTACTTC.

J is TRBJ2-3 and V is TRBV2; 12 positions agree with TRBD2. CDR1 SNHLY and CDR2 FYNNEI come from the germline V gene. This CDR3 contains 15 residues. J was trimmed by 5 bases and V by 8 bases; bases with no gene match: 8. The chain's CDR3 is CASFLAGGPKDTQYF. The CDR3, as DNA: TGTGCCAGCTTTCTAGCGGGGGGGCCCAAAGATACGCAGTATTTT.